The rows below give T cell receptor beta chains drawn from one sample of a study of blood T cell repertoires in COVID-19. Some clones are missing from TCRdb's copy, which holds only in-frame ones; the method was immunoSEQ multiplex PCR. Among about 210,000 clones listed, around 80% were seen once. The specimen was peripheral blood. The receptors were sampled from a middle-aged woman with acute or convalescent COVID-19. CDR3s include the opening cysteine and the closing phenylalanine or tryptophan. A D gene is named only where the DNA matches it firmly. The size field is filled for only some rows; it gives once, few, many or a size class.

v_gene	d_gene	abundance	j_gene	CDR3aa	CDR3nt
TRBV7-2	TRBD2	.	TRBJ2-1	CASSRYASGGLFF	TGTGCCAGCAGCCGTTATGCTAGCGGGGGGTTGTTCTTC
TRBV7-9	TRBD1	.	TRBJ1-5	CASSPRDSWEPQHF	TGTGCCAGCAGCCCCCGGGACAGTTGGGAGCCCCAGCATTTT
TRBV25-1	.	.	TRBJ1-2	CASSNSRGANYGYTF	TGTGCCAGCAGTAACTCCAGGGGCGCTAACTATGGCTACACCTTC
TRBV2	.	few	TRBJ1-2	CASSEGGGYGYTF	TGTGCCAGCAGTGAAGGGGGAGGCTATGGCTACACCTTC
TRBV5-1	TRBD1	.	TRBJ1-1	CASSFRQGLNTEAFF	TGCGCCAGCAGCTTCCGACAGGGACTGAACACTGAAGCTTTCTTT
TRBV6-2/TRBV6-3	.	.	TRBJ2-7	CASSSQSRGSGGEQYF	TGTGCCAGCAGTTCCCAATCCAGGGGAAGCGGCGGCGAGCAGTACTTC
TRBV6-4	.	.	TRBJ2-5	CASSEPGKQETQYF	TGTGCCAGCAGTGAACCAGGGAAACAAGAGACCCAGTACTTC
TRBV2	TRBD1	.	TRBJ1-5	CASSAQGDQPQHF	TGTGCCAGCAGTGCGCAGGGGGATCAGCCCCAGCATTTT
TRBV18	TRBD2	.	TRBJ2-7	CASSRGSGTRAYEQYF	TGTGCCAGCTCACGCGGATCCGGGACTAGAGCCTACGAGCAGTACTTC
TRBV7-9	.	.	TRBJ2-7	CASSLVQGGRYEQYF	TGTGCCAGCAGCTTAGTGCAGGGAGGACGATACGAGCAGTACTTC
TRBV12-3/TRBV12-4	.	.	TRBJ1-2	CASTPGYYGYTF	TGTGCCAGCACCCCAGGCTACTATGGCTACACCTTC
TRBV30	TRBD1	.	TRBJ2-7	CAWTRDRLSIRSSYEQYF	TGTGCCTGGACCCGGGACAGGTTATCCATAAGGAGCTCCTACGAGCAGTACTTC
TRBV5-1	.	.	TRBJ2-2	CASGLDRTNTGELFF	TGCGCCAGCGGACTGGACAGAACGAACACCGGGGAGCTGTTTTTT
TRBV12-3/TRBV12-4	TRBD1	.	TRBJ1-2	CASSRQGWGYTF	TGTGCCAGCAGTCGACAGGGCTGGGGCTACACCTTC
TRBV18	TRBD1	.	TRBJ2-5	CASSPKGGEETQYF	TGTGCCAGCTCACCCAAAGGGGGCGAGGAGACCCAGTACTTC
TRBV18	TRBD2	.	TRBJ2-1	CASLLSGGALNEQFF	TGTGCCAGCTTGCTAAGCGGGGGGGCCCTGAATGAGCAGTTCTTC
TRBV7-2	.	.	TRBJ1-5	CASSLRGNQGQPRHF	TGTGCCAGCAGCTTACGGGGTAATCAGGGGCAGCCCCGGCATTTT
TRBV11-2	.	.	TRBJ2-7	CASSSSHRSSYEQYF	TGTGCCAGCAGCTCAAGCCACAGGAGCTCCTACGAGCAGTACTTC
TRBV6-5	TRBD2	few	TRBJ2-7	CASSLRLAGSYEQYF	TGTGCCAGCAGTCTCCGACTAGCGGGCTCCTACGAGCAGTACTTC
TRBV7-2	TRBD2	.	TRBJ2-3	CASSLGSGGAPGTDTQYF	TGTGCCAGCAGCTTGGGAAGCGGGGGGGCCCCTGGCACAGATACGCAGTATTTT
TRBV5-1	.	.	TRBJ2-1	CASSFYYPSARMDEQFF	TGCGCCAGCAGCTTCTACTACCCATCGGCAAGGATGGATGAGCAGTTCTTC
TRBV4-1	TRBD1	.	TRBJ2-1	CASSATGQGYNEQFF	TGCGCCAGCAGCGCTACGGGACAGGGGTACAATGAGCAGTTCTTC
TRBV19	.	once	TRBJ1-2	CASTHTYRGPNYGYTF	TGTGCCAGTACCCACACCTACAGAGGGCCTAACTATGGCTACACCTTC
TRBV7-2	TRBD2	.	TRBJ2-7	CASSFSSGVSGEQYF	TGTGCCAGCAGCTTCTCTAGCGGTGTTAGCGGGGAGCAGTACTTC
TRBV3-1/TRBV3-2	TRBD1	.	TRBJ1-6	CASSLAPGQGTSPLHF	TGTGCCAGCAGCCTTGCCCCGGGACAGGGCACCTCACCCCTCCACTTT
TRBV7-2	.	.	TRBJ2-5	CASSDDGHSQETQYF	TGTGCCAGCAGCGATGATGGACATTCTCAAGAGACCCAGTACTTC
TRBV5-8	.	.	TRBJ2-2	CASSLSYWDTGELFF	TGTGCCAGCAGCCTTAGCTATTGGGACACCGGGGAGCTGTTTTTT
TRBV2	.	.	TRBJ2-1	CASSEDSSSYNEQFF	TGTGCCAGCAGTGAAGACAGCAGCTCCTACAATGAGCAGTTCTTC
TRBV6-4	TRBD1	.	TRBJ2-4	CASSSDRAAIQYF	TGTGCCAGCAGTTCGGACAGGGCTGCCATTCAGTACTTC
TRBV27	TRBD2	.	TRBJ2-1	CASSFIGMSGRDNEQFF	TGTGCCAGCAGTTTTATCGGCATGAGCGGGAGGGACAATGAGCAGTTCTTC
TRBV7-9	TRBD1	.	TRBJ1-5	CASSPGTGHKNQPQHF	TGTGCCAGCAGCCCCGGGACAGGGCACAAGAATCAGCCCCAGCATTTT
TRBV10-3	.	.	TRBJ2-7	CAISGGDSHYEQYF	TGTGCCATCAGTGGAGGGGACTCCCACTACGAGCAGTACTTC
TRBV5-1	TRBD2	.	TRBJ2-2	CASSLAVAGNTGELFF	TGCGCCAGCAGCTTGGCCGTAGCGGGGAACACCGGGGAGCTGTTTTTT
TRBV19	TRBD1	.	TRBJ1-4	CASSRDRATNEKLFF	TGTGCCAGTAGTAGAGACAGGGCAACTAATGAAAAACTGTTTTTT
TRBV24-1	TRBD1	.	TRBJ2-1	CATSDPDRGRGEQFF	TGTGCCACCAGTGATCCCGACAGGGGGCGAGGTGAGCAGTTCTTC
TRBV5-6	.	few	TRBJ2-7	CASSLARYEQYF	TGTGCCAGCAGCTTAGCCCGCTACGAGCAGTACTTC
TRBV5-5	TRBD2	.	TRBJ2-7	CASSSSGSPYEQYF	TGTGCCAGCAGCTCTAGCGGGAGTCCCTACGAGCAGTACTTC
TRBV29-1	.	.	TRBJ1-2	CSFLSLGGAYGYTF	TGCAGCTTTCTCTCTTTAGGGGGGGCCTATGGCTACACCTTC
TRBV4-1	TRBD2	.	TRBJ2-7	CASSPRVAGSYEQYF	TGCGCCAGCAGCCCACGTGTAGCGGGGTCCTACGAGCAGTACTTC
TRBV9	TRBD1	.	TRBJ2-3	CASSARGTGGTDTQYF	TGTGCCAGCAGCGCCCGAGGGACAGGTGGCACAGATACGCAGTATTTT
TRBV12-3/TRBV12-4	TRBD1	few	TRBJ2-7	CASSWTGGYEQYF	TGTGCCAGCAGTTGGACAGGGGGTTACGAGCAGTACTTC
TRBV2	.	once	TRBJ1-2	CASSEWSGKTNYGYTF	TGTGCCAGCAGTGAATGGTCAGGGAAGACTAACTATGGCTACACCTTC
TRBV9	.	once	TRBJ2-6	CASSVAGYGANVLTF	TGTGCCAGCAGCGTAGCCGGGTATGGGGCCAACGTCCTGACTTTC
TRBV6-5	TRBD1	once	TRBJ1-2	CASSPGQGVIYGYTF	TGTGCCAGCAGTCCGGGACAGGGAGTCATCTATGGCTACACCTTC
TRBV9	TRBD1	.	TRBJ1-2	CASSVDIMDRWGYTF	TGTGCCAGCAGCGTAGATATAATGGACAGGTGGGGTTACACCTTC
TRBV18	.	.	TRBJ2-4	CASSPQNGRNIQYF	TGTGCCAGCTCACCACAAAACGGCAGGAACATTCAGTACTTC
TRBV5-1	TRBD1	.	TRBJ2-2	CASSLEPGGSTGELFF	TGCGCCAGCAGCTTGGAGCCAGGGGGCAGCACCGGGGAGCTGTTTTTT
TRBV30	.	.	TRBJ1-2	CALGEGNYGYTF	TGTGCCTTAGGGGAGGGGAACTATGGCTACACCTTC
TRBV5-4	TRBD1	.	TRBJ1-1	CASSLDVQGRKRSEAFF	TGTGCCAGCAGCTTGGATGTACAGGGGAGAAAGCGGTCTGAAGCTTTCTTT
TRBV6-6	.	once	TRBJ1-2	CASSLGQSYGYTF	TGTGCCAGCAGCCTTGGACAGAGTTATGGCTACACCTTC
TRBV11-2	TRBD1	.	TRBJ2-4	CASSPEQGIPPNIQYF	TGTGCCAGCAGCCCCGAACAGGGGATCCCCCCGAACATTCAGTACTTC